This T cell receptor (beta chain) originates from a study of cytomegalovirus exposure and HLA in healthy donors. Researchers ran the PCR with 60 Vbeta and 13 Jbeta primers. Method: immunoSEQ multiplex PCR; TCRdb's copy keeps in-frame clones and lacks some. The sample gives roughly 140,000 clones, about 70% of which show up once; under 2% is in the top ten. After removal of 0 bases from V and 3 bases from J, the junction contained 1 base not matched to a gene. CDR3 length equals 16 residues. CDR1 is MRHNA and CDR2 is SNTAGT in the germline V gene. In this sample, this clone turned up a few times. As yet, its antigen is unknown. Study results and caveats: Sequencing probably produced one cluster of sequence variants that were highly shared. Most sequenced TCRs were rare (though some public TCRs occurred in many donors). Cytomegalovirus association was listed for 150 to 200 TCR beta chains.

The sample taken for sequencing was PBMCs. This chain uses TRBV6-4 with TRBJ2-1, with 11 bases identical to TRBD2. This TCR was sampled from a middle-aged woman in good health and CMV-seronegative. CDR3 sequence reads: CASSDSTSGDYNEQFF. CDR3 bases: TGTGCCAGCAGTGACTCGACTAGCGGGGACTACAATGAGCAGTTCTTC.